The text below deals with one T cell receptor (beta chain). Its target is not known. This sample is drawn from a study of beta chain features in type 1 diabetes. Findings and limits, study-wide: Type 1 diabetes patients showed a moderate but significant shortening of TCRB CDR3s in all four CD4+ subsets.

The isolated RNA, all of it, was reverse transcribed, so expressed TCRB transcripts were what got sequenced. Some clones are missing from TCRdb's copy, which holds only in-frame ones; the method was immunoSEQ multiplex PCR. The sample contains 95,000 to 150,000 clones, 17% of which appear only once. Germline loops: CDR1 SGHRS, CDR2 YFSETQ. This CDR3 is 14 amino acids long. Trimming cost V 5 bases and J 0 bases, with 10 bases left between them. The sequenced sample consisted of central memory CD4+ T cells from blood. The chain links TRBV5-1 to TRBJ2-3, with D perhaps matching TRBD1 or TRBD2 (6 bases each). The receptor comes from a man younger than 35 with type 1 diabetes. DNA for the CDR3: TGCGCCAGCAGTTCGGGGGCTAGCACAGATACGCAGTATTTT. It encodes CASSSGASTDTQYF.